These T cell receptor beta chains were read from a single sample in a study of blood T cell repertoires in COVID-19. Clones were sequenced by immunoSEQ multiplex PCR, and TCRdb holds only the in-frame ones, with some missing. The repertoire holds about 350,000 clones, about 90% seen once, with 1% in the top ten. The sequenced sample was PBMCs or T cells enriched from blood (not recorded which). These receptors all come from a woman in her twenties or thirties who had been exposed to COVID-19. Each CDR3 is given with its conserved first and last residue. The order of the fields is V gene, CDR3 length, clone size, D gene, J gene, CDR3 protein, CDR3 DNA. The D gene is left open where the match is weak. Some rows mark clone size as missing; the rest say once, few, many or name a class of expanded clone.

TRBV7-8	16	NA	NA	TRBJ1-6	CASSPSGGSMDSPLHF	TGTGCCAGCAGCCCGTCCGGGGGGTCGATGGATTCACCCCTCCACTTT
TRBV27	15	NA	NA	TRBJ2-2	CASSLVRGNTGELFF	TGTGCCAGCAGTTTGGTCAGGGGGAACACCGGGGAGCTGTTTTTT
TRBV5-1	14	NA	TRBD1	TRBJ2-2	CASTLTTGPGELFF	TGCGCCAGCACCCTAACGACAGGGCCCGGGGAGCTGTTTTTT
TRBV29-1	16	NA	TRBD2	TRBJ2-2	CSVELVGRERAGELFF	TGCAGCGTTGAGTTGGTTGGGCGGGAGAGGGCCGGGGAGCTGTTTTTT
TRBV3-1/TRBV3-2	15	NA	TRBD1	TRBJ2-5	CASSQDLDRGETQYF	TGTGCCAGCAGCCAAGATTTGGACAGGGGAGAGACCCAGTACTTC
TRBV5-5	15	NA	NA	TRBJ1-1	CASSLRGALNTEAFF	TGTGCCAGCAGCTTGCGGGGGGCGTTGAACACTGAAGCTTTCTTT
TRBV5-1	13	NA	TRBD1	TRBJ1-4	CASSTGTAEKLFF	TGCGCCAGCAGCACCGGGACAGCCGAAAAACTGTTTTTT
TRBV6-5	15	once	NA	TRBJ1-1	CASSPGVGGSTEAFF	TGTGCCAGCAGCCCCGGGGTGGGGGGTTCCACTGAAGCTTTCTTT
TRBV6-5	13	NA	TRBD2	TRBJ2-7	CAPGGSTSYEQYF	TGTGCCCCGGGAGGGTCTACTTCCTACGAGCAGTACTTC
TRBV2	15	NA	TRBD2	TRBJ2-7	CASSAMGLAGDEQYF	TGTGCCAGCAGCGCTATGGGACTAGCGGGAGACGAGCAGTACTTC
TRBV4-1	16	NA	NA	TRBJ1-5	CASSQDHPEEYQPQHF	TGCGCCAGCAGCCAAGATCATCCAGAAGAATATCAGCCCCAGCATTTT
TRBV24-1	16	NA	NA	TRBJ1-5	CATSDPSDRTDQPQHF	TGTGCCACCAGTGATCCCTCCGACAGGACCGATCAGCCCCAGCATTTT
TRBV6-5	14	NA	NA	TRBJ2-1	CASKAADSYNEQFF	TGTGCCAGCAAGGCAGCGGATTCCTACAATGAGCAGTTCTTC
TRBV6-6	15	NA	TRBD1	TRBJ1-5	CASSPDRGSHQPQHF	TGTGCCAGCAGTCCGGACAGGGGATCCCATCAGCCCCAGCATTTT
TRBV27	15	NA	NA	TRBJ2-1	CASSSPPTRPSEQFF	TGTGCCAGCAGTTCTCCCCCTACTCGTCCTAGTGAGCAGTTCTTC
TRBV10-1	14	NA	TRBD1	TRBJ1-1	CASSRTGVNTEAFF	TGCGCCAGCAGTCGTACAGGGGTGAACACTGAAGCTTTCTTT